These T cell receptor beta chains were read from a single sample in a study of blood T cell repertoires in COVID-19. The table came from immunoSEQ multiplex PCR; TCRdb's copy has only in-frame clones and leaves some out. The sample carries 150,000 to 170,000 clones, around 79% recorded once. The sequencing input was peripheral blood. These receptors all come from a man older than 75 with acute or convalescent COVID-19. Both conserved end residues are part of each CDR3. D genes are given only for firm matches. Size values are once, few and many counts, or a class for expanded clones, and some rows have none.

V,size,J,D,DNA,CDR3
TRBV11-1,.,TRBJ1-2,.,TGTGCCAGCAGCTTGGGGCGCGGCGCTAACTATGGCTACACCTTC,CASSLGRGANYGYTF
TRBV4-1,few,TRBJ2-2,TRBD2,TGCGCCAGCAGCCAAGAGAGAACTAGCGGGTCAGGCAGGGAGCTGTTTTTT,CASSQERTSGSGRELFF
TRBV5-1,.,TRBJ2-3,TRBD1,TGCGCCAGCAGCTTCACCAGGGGGTTAGATACGCAGTATTTT,CASSFTRGLDTQYF
TRBV5-5,once,TRBJ2-5,.,TGTGCCAGCAGCTTGGATGAGTTACCCCCACAGATGTCCCAAGAGACCCAGTACTTC,CASSLDELPPQMSQETQYF
TRBV2,.,TRBJ2-3,.,TGTGCCAGCAGTGACGGTGGGCAGGGCACAGATACGCAGTATTTT,CASSDGGQGTDTQYF
TRBV20-1,few,TRBJ2-1,.,TGCAGTGCTAGTTCCCCAGACAGGAGGCCGGTCAATGAGCAGTTCTTC,CSASSPDRRPVNEQFF
TRBV2,.,TRBJ2-2,.,TGTGCCAGCCGAGAGGGGGCCGGGGAGCTGTTTTTT,CASREGAGELFF
TRBV6-6,.,TRBJ1-2,TRBD1,TGTGCCAGCAGTACACAACCGGGACAGAGGGATAATGGCTACACTTTC,CASSTQPGQRDNGYTF
TRBV4-2,.,TRBJ1-3,.,TGTGCCAGCAGTCCGGGTCAGGGCTCTGGAAACACCATATATTTT,CASSPGQGSGNTIYF
TRBV2,.,TRBJ1-5,.,TGTGCCAGCAGTGACTGGGGGCCTGGCAATCAGCCCCAGCATTTT,CASSDWGPGNQPQHF
TRBV7-9,.,TRBJ2-7,TRBD1,TGTGCCAGCAGCAAACAGGGGGCGTTAAAAAACGAGCAGTACTTC,CASSKQGALKNEQYF
TRBV6-5,.,TRBJ1-5,.,TGTGCCAGCAGTCCCCACGGGATGGGCAATCAGCCCCAGCATTTT,CASSPHGMGNQPQHF
TRBV7-3,.,TRBJ1-2,.,TGTGCCAGCAGCTTAACAGGTGCGGAAGGCTATGGCTACACCTTC,CASSLTGAEGYGYTF
TRBV6-2/TRBV6-3,.,TRBJ1-1,.,TGTGCCAGCAGTTTGCAGACGGGGGTGGAAGCTTTCTTT,CASSLQTGVEAFF
TRBV5-5,few,TRBJ2-1,.,TGTGCCAGCAGCTTATCGGGGGTTTCGAGTGAGCAGTTCTTC,CASSLSGVSSEQFF